This T cell receptor (beta chain) was profiled in a study of T-cell memory formation after mild COVID-19. Study findings and constraints: Whether second-wave clones peaking at day 37 were SARS-CoV-2 specific went unconfirmed.

Details on this clonotype: Its antigen remains unidentified.

TCRalpha and TCRbeta libraries used 5'RACE with constant-segment primers and UMIs. TCRdb recomputed calls from the 5' RACE reads with MiXCR, one row per CDR3 protein. The sample lists a few hundred thousand distinct CDR3 sequences, approximately 16% occurring once. The source material was PBMCs or a T cell subset sorted from them (not recorded which). The source of this sequence is a man aged 18 to 35 who had mild COVID-19 (a few samples of this study predate the infection). Cell type and time point are not known.

The DNA for the CDR3 is TGCAGTGCCAGCGGACTAGCGGCAACAGATACGCAGTATTTT. This encodes CSASGLAATDTQYF. This chain links TRBV20-1 with TRBJ2-3, with TRBD2 identical over 10 bases. CDR1 DFQATT and CDR2 SNEGSKA come from the germline V gene (reference sequence). The CDR3 extends over 14 amino acids. V dropped 6 bases and J dropped 3; count of bases not matched to a gene: 6.